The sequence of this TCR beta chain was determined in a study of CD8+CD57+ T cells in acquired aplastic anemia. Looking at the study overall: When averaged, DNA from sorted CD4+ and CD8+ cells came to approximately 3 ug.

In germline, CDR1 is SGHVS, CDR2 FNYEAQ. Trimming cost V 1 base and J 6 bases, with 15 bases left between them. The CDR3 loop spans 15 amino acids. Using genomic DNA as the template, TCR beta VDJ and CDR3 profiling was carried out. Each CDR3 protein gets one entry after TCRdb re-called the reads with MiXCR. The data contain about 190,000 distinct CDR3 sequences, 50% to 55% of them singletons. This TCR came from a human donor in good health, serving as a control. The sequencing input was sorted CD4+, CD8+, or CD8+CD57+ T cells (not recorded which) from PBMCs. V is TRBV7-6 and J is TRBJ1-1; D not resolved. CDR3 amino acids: CASSLGSRGFAEAFF. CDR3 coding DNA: TGTGCCAGCAGCTTAGGCAGTAGAGGGTTCGCTGAAGCTTTCTTT.